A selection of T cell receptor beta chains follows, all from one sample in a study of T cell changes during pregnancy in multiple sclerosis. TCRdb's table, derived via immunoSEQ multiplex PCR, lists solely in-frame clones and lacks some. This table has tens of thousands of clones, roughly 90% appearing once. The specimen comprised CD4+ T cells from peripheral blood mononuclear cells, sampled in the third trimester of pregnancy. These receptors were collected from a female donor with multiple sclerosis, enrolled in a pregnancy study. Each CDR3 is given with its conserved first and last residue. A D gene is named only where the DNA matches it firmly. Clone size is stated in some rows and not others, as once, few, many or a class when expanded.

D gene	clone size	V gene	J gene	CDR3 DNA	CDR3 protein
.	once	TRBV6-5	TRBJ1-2	TGTGCCAGCAGTGACGACAGGCTTAACTATGGCTACACCTTC	CASSDDRLNYGYTF
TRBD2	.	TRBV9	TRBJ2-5	TGTGCCAGCGCCTCAAGGCCTAGCGGGAGGGAGACCCAGTACTTC	CASASRPSGRETQYF
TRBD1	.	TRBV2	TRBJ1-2	TGTGCCAGCAGTGATCGCGGGACAGGTTCGGGTGGCTACACCTTC	CASSDRGTGSGGYTF
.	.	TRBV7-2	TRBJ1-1	TGTGCCAGCAGCCCTCACCCGGGGGGCTTTTTGGACACTGAAGCTTTCTTT	CASSPHPGGFLDTEAFF
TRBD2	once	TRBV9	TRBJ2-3	TGTGCCAGCAGCCCAAGGACTAGCGGAGTCACAGATACGCAGTATTTT	CASSPRTSGVTDTQYF
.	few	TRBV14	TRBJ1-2	TGTGCCAGCAGCGCGAGGCCCAACTATGGCTACACCTTC	CASSARPNYGYTF
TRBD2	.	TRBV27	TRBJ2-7	TGTGCCAGCAGTTTAAGGCTAGCGGGAGACTACGAGCAGTACTTC	CASSLRLAGDYEQYF
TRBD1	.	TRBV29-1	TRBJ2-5	TGCAGCGTTGAGGGGCAGGGGGAACCTCGGCGGACCCAGTACTTC	CSVEGQGEPRRTQYF
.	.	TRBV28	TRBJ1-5	TGTGCCAGCAGTTACCGGACTTCCTATAGCAATCAGCCCCAGCATTTT	CASSYRTSYSNQPQHF
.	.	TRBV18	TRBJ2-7	TGTGCCAGCTCACCACCTAAGGGGCAGAGCTACGAGCAGTACTTC	CASSPPKGQSYEQYF
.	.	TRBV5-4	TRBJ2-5	TGTGCCAGCAGGATGAGGGACCAAGAGACCCAGTACTTC	CASRMRDQETQYF
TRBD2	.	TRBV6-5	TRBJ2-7	TGTGCCAGCAGTCCTAGCGGGAGGGCCGGGGAGCAGTACTTC	CASSPSGRAGEQYF
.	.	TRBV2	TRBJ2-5	TGTGCCAGCATCCAAAGGCGGGCTAATAGCCAAGAGACCCAGTACTTC	CASIQRRANSQETQYF
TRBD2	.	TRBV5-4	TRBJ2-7	TGTGCCAGCAGTTCGGGACTAGGCCGGGTGGAGCAGTACTTC	CASSSGLGRVEQYF
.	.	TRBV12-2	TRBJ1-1	TGTGCAAGTCGCGGCGACAGGGGTGGGGTGACTGAAGCTTTCTTT	CASRGDRGGVTEAFF
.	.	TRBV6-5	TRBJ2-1	TGTGCCAGCAGTTACGGGTGGCAGGGTTCCAATGAGCAGTTCTTC	CASSYGWQGSNEQFF
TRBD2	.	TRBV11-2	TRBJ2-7	TGTGCCAGCAGCTTAAGCGGGATGGAGAACGAGCAGTACTTC	CASSLSGMENEQYF
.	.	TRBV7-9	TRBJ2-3	TGTGCCAGCAGCTCATGGGCAGAGAACACAGATACGCAGTATTTT	CASSSWAENTDTQYF
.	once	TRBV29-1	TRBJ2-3	TGCAGCGTTGCCGGCAGGGTCGTAGATACGCAGTATTTT	CSVAGRVVDTQYF
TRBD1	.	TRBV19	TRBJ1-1	TGTGCCAGTAGGGGGACAGTGTACACTGAAGCTTTCTTT	CASRGTVYTEAFF
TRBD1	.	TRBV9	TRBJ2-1	TGTGCCAGCAGCGTCTCCCCCGGGACAGGGGGCCGGGTTGAGCAGTTCTTC	CASSVSPGTGGRVEQFF
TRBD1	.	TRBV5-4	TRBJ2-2	TGTGCCAGCAGCCCGGCAGGGACAGGGGCCAGGGAGCTGTTTTTT	CASSPAGTGARELFF
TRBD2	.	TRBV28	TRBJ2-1	TGTGCCAGCAGTCTCGGACTAGCTAAGGATGAGCAGTTCTTC	CASSLGLAKDEQFF
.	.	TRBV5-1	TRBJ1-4	TGCGCCAGCAGCTTGGGAACGGGACATACCAATGAAAAACTGTTTTTT	CASSLGTGHTNEKLFF
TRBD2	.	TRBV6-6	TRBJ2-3	TGTGCCAGCAGTCGGACTAGCGGGAGAGGGGCAGATACGCAGTATTTT	CASSRTSGRGADTQYF
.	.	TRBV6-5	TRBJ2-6	TGTGCCAGCAGTTATTTGCTGCGGGCTGGGGCCAACGTCCTGACTTTC	CASSYLLRAGANVLTF
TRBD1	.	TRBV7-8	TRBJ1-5	TGTGCCAGCAGCTTAGGTAGGGGGACAGGGGGCTATCAGCCCCAGCATTTT	CASSLGRGTGGYQPQHF
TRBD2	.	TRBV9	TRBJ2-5	TGTGCCAGCAGCGCAGGGACTAGCGGTCGCGGAGAGACCCAGTACTTC	CASSAGTSGRGETQYF
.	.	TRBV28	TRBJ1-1	TGTGCCAGCAGTCCCACACCTGTGAACACTGAAGCTTTCTTT	CASSPTPVNTEAFF
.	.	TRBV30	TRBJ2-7	TGTGCCTGGAGTGTAAGACGGGTGGTCGAGCAGTACTTC	CAWSVRRVVEQYF
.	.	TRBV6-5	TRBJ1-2	TGTGCCAGCAGTTACGAGGCGGGTGCGGGGTATGGCTACACCTTC	CASSYEAGAGYGYTF
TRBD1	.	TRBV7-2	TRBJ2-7	TGTGCCAGCAGCTTAGCGCCGGGACAGGGGCACGAGCAGTACTTC	CASSLAPGQGHEQYF
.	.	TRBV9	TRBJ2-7	TGTGCCAGCAGCGTAGATCCAGCGATGAGCTCCTACGAGCAGTACTTC	CASSVDPAMSSYEQYF
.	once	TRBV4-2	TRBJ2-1	TGTGCCAGCAGCCGTGAGAGAGCGGTCCTCAGCAATGAGCAGTTCTTC	CASSRERAVLSNEQFF
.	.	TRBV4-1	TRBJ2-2	TGCGCCAGCAGCCAAGATCGCGGGGTAAACACCGGGGAGCTGTTTTTT	CASSQDRGVNTGELFF
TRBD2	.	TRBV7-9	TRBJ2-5	TGTGCCAGCCACCTAGCGGGAGTTGGGGAGACCCAGTACTTC	CASHLAGVGETQYF
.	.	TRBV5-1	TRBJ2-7	TGCGCCAGCAGCTTGGCGGGAGTGGGCGAGCAGTACTTC	CASSLAGVGEQYF
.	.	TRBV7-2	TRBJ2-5	TGTGCCAGCAGCTTAGCGCTAGCGAGACAAGAGACCCAGTACTTC	CASSLALARQETQYF
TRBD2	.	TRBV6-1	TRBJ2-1	TGTGCCAGCAGTACCGGGACTAGCGTTTACAATGAGCAGTTCTTC	CASSTGTSVYNEQFF
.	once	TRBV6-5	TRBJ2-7	TGTGCCAGCAGTGCGAACTACGAGCAGTACTTC	CASSANYEQYF
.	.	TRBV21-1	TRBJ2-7	TGTGCCAGCAGCATAAAAGGGACAGGGCTCCACGAGCAGTACTTC	CASSIKGTGLHEQYF
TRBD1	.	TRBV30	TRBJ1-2	TGTGCCTGGAAGAGAGCCCAGGGGGCCCTCTATGGCTACACCTTC	CAWKRAQGALYGYTF
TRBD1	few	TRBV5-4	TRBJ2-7	TGTGCCAGCAGCCTCACAGGGGGCGTCTACGAGCAGTACTTC	CASSLTGGVYEQYF
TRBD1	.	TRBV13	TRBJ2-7	TGTGCCAGCAGCTCTCCCGGGACAGGGGTTGGCGAGCAGTACTTC	CASSSPGTGVGEQYF
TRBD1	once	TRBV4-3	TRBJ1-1	TGCGCCAGCAGCCAAGAAAAGCCGGGACAGGGTATGTATTTGGACACTGAAGCTTTCTTT	CASSQEKPGQGMYLDTEAFF
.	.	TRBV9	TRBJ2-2	TGTGCCAGCAGCACCACCGGGACACATACCGGGGAGCTGTTTTTT	CASSTTGTHTGELFF
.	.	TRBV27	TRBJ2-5	TGTGCCAGCAGTTTGGGATCGGGATACCAAGAGACCCAGTACTTC	CASSLGSGYQETQYF
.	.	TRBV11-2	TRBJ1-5	TGTGCCAGCAGCTTAGGGACAAGCCCATATAGCAATCAGCCCCAGCATTTT	CASSLGTSPYSNQPQHF
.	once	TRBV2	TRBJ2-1	TGTGCCAGTTTTAGCGGAGCCTCCTACAATGAGCAGTTCTTC	CASFSGASYNEQFF
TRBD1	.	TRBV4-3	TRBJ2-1	TGCGCCAGCAGCCAAGCGGGACAGGGCATACATGAGCAGTTCTTC	CASSQAGQGIHEQFF
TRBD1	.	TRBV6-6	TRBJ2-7	TGTGCCAGCAGTTCCGCGACAGGGAAGTACTTC	CASSSATGKYF
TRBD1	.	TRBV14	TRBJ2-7	TGTGCCAGCAGCCCGGATAGGGACAGCATCTACGAGCAGTACTTC	CASSPDRDSIYEQYF
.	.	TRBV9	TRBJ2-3	TGTGCCAGCAGCGTAGTCGGGAGTGCTACAGATACGCAGTATTTT	CASSVVGSATDTQYF
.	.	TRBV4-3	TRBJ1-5	TGCGCCAGCAGCCAAGATTTCGGAGGTTATGATAGCAATCAGCCCCAGCATTTT	CASSQDFGGYDSNQPQHF
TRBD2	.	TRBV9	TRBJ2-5	TGTGCCAGCAGCGTAGTTCCCAGCGGGAGACTGGGAGAGCAGTACTTC	CASSVVPSGRLGEQYF